The present T cell receptor beta chain was sequenced within a study of control samples from healthy donors and cancer patients. Sequencing was performed with immunoSEQ multiplex PCR; in TCRdb, only in-frame clones are kept and a portion is missing. The sample records fewer than 200,000 clones, 70% to 90% being singletons. The sequenced sample was blood. This receptor was taken from a woman younger than 45 in good health.

In nucleotides, the CDR3 is TGTGCCAGCAGTTTAGTAACTAGCGGGGGGGAGACCCAGTACTTC. Protein: CASSLVTSGGETQYF. V gene TRBV28 combines with J gene TRBJ2-5; 12 positions match TRBD2. This CDR3 region has 15 residues. With 2 bases clipped from V and 5 bases from J, the junction kept 3 bases outside the gene matches. Germline CDR1 and CDR2: MDHEN and SYDVKM.